This T cell receptor beta chain was sequenced in a study of blood T cell repertoires in COVID-19. Study-wide context: Italy, Spain and the United States were the sources of the convalescent and acute COVID-19 samples.

The table came from immunoSEQ multiplex PCR; TCRdb's copy has only in-frame clones and leaves some out. The sample includes roughly 190,000 clones, 85% to 95% of them seen just once. The CDR3 totals 15 residues. The germline CDR1 and CDR2 sequences are SNHLY and FYNNEI. Trimming removed 7 bases from V and 3 bases from J, with 16 bases in between. The specimen was peripheral blood. V is TRBV2 and J is TRBJ1-5, with D possibly matching TRBD1 (6 bases). This TCR derives from a man aged 25 to 40 with COVID-19, enrolled during active disease. CDR3 sequence reads: CASTEGWGPNQPQHF. The CDR3 DNA reads TGTGCCAGCACCGAGGGATGGGGGCCCAATCAGCCCCAGCATTTT.